The T cell receptor (beta chain) described here comes from a study of T cell repertoires in cytomegalovirus infection. Study-wide background: TCR beta signatures that were public indicated CMV infection and matching HLA type.

This clonotype was observed a few times. The antigen is undetermined. General study findings and limits: CMV-specific HLA-C-restricted TCR beta clonotypes dominated the ex vivo response. Carriers of CMV plus the relevant HLA were identified by cumulative public TCR beta family frequency.

Each CDR3 protein gets one entry after TCRdb re-called the reads with MiXCR. The sample lists roughly 630,000 distinct CDR3 sequences, more than 20% occurring once. This CDR3 spans 13 amino acids. The V gene lost 1 base and the J gene lost 1 base, with 7 bases spanning the gap. The germline V gene has CDR1 SQVTM and CDR2 ANQGSEA. This TCR came from a human donor in good health (CMV status not recorded). Some clones in this sample may be carry-over from other donors' samples. The V call is TRBV29-1, the J call TRBJ1-1; D uncertain. What was sequenced was CD8+ T cells from PBMCs. The DNA for the CDR3 is TGCAGCGTTGAAGCACGTCCGAACACTGAAGCTTTCTTT. Its protein is CSVEARPNTEAFF.